This T cell receptor (beta chain) was found in a study of immune heterogeneity within non-small cell lung tumors. Study-wide results and limits: The high-frequency T-cell receptor beta clonotypes mostly did not match up between individual patients. High-frequency clones unique to single sites coexisted with identical dominant CDR3 beta clonotypes that recurred across tumor sites within a patient.

Template material for each sample was 550 to 700 ng of bulk tumor genomic DNA. Every primary tumor yielded several biopsies, spaced far apart, that were taken during surgery. Undergoing curative surgery were patients whose non-small cell lung cancer was untreated and newly diagnosed. Multiplex PCR amplified TCR beta CDR3 with 32 V and 13 J primers. Each CDR3 protein is one row after TCRdb ran MiXCR on the multiplex PCR reads. The data contain about 9,600 distinct CDR3 sequences, 26% of them singletons. This clonotype came up many times. The target antigen is unknown. Input material: lung tumor tissue. This sequence originates from a woman between 45 and 60 years old with non-small cell lung cancer.

CDR3 in amino acids: CSARGTSSGGGETQYF. The CDR3 DNA is TGCAGTGCTAGAGGTACTTCGAGCGGCGGGGGAGAGACCCAGTACTTC. The J gene is TRBJ2-5, the V gene TRBV20-1; 7 nucleotides agree with TRBD2. Losses at the gene ends were 1 base for V and 4 bases for J; bases not matched to a gene: 12. Germline CDR1 DFQATT, CDR2 SNEGSKA (reference sequence). The CDR3 is made up of 16 amino acids.